The 5 T cell receptor beta chains reported below all come from one sample, sequenced in a study of T cells after yellow fever vaccination. TCRdb analysed the 5' RACE reads with MiXCR anew, one entry per CDR3 protein. Here the sample spans some 340,000 distinct CDR3 sequences, around a tenth being singletons. The sample in question was CD4+ T cells sorted from PBMCs, obtained 45 days after the yellow fever booster vaccination. The origin of the receptors is a man aged 18-30 years who received the YFV17D yellow fever vaccine.

This sequence joins TRBV11-2 and TRBJ2-3; TRBD2 agrees at 8 bases. V gave up 5 bases and J gave up 4 bases; unmatched junction bases: 8. This CDR3 has 15 residues. Germline CDR1 reads SGHAT; CDR2 reads FQNNGV. Written as DNA, the CDR3 is TGTGCCAGCAGCCCGTCCGGGGGGGGAGCAGATACGCAGTATTTT. Its protein product is CASSPSGGGADTQYF.

This clonotype was counted once. This chain joins TRBV18 and TRBJ1-5; tentative D call: TRBD1 (5 bases). CDR1 KGHSH and CDR2 LQKENI come from the germline V gene. This CDR3 region has 13 residues. V lost 8 bases and J 9 bases, leaving 17 bases between the germline ends. The CDR3 bases are TGTGCCAGCACGGAAAGTAGACAGACGCCCCAGCATTTT. It encodes CASTESRQTPQHF.

The chain is built from TRBV5-4 and TRBJ2-7; 11 bases line up with TRBD2. Germline-derived CDR1 and CDR2 are SGHNT and YYREEE (reference sequence). V shed 4 bases, J shed 2 bases, and the junction held 5 bases outside the gene matches. The CDR3 runs to 15 residues. CDR3 in DNA: TGTGCCAGCAGCCGCATAGCGGGGGGGCCCTACGAGCAGTACGTC. This codes for CASSRIAGGPYEQYV.

The chain carries TRBV11-2 and TRBJ2-3; D gene ambiguous. The germline V and J ends were trimmed by 2 bases and 6 bases, with 9 bases remaining between them. The V gene's germline CDR1 is SGHAT and CDR2 FQNNGV. The CDR3 totals 13 residues. This chain's CDR3 is CASSLNFVDTQYF. The CDR3 DNA sequence: TGTGCCAGCAGCTTAAATTTTGTTGATACGCAGTATTTT.

The gene calls are TRBV28 and TRBJ1-1, with unresolved D. Trimming removed 3 bases at V and 1 base at J, with 9 bases between. Per the germline V gene, CDR1 is MDHEN and CDR2 is SYDVKM. CDR3 length: 14 residues. The DNA for the CDR3 is TGTGCCAGCAGTTTGGGTTGGCGGAACACTGAAGCTTTCTTT. As protein: CASSLGWRNTEAFF.